The T cell receptor (beta chain) described here comes from a study of shared clonotypes between healthy human individuals. The study, taken as a whole, reports: A limitation of the genetic and exposure-history diversity represented arose from few donors. Four donors had 4% to 5% of their naive CD4 clonotypes in common. Generation probabilities of non-shared clonotypes were lower (relative to those shared by all four donors).

Only in-frame clones appear in the TCRdb table, and some are missing; sequencing was by immunoSEQ multiplex PCR. Of 950,000 to 1,200,000 clones detected, 77% appear once; the ten largest clones hold over 0.8%. This clone was observed once. Antigen unknown. The sample taken for sequencing was memory CD4+ T cells from PBMCs. Sample subset: CD45RA-negative fraction. The clonotype was recovered from a man between 18 and 35 years old in good health. Some clones in this sample may be carry-over from other donors' samples.

The CDR3 DNA follows: TGTGCCAGCACCTTCACGACACCTTCCTACGAGCAGTACTTC. This gives the protein CASTFTTPSYEQYF. V gene TRBV11-2 combines with J gene TRBJ2-7; no definite D call. The CDR3 is 14 residues long. Germline V gene sequence: CDR1 SGHAT, CDR2 FQNNGV. Trimming left V 7 bases short and J 1 base short, with 14 bases between.